This T cell receptor beta chain was captured in a study of radiation and T cells in renal cell carcinoma. This CDR3 has 14 residues. Trimming cost V 5 bases and J 5 bases; bases outside gene matches: 7. Germline CDR1 is SGHDT and CDR2 is YYEEEE. Time point specified: blood 4 weeks post-SBRT, at nephrectomy. Treatment described: 15 Gy SBRT to primary tumor, nephrectomy 4 weeks later. Nephrectomy followed 15 Gy stereotactic body radiation by 4 weeks. TCRdb keeps only in-frame clones here, not all; method: immunoSEQ multiplex PCR. The sample consists of roughly 170,000 clones, 88% of them appearing once. Material: blood, obtained from a patient whose treatment included radiotherapy and nephrectomy. V and J are TRBV5-6 and TRBJ2-7; 10 nucleotides agree with TRBD2. The receptor comes from a woman between 50 and 59 years old with renal cell carcinoma. CDR3 sequence: CASSTSGVLDEQYF. As DNA, the CDR3 is TGTGCCAGCAGTACTAGCGGGGTTCTCGACGAGCAGTACTTC.